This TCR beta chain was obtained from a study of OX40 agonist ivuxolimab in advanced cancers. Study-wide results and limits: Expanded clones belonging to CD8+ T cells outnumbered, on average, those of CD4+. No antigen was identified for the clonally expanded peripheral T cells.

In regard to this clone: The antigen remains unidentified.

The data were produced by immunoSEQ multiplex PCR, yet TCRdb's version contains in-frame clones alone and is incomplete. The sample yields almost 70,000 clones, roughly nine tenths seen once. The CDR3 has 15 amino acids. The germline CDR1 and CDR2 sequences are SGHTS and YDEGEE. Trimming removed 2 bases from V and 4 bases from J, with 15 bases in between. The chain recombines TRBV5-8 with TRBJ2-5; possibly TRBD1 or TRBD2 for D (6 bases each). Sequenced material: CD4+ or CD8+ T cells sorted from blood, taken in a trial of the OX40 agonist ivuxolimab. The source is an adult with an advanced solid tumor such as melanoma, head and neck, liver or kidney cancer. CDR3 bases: TGTGCCAGCAGCTTAAGGGGGGTATCTTCAGAGACCCAGTACTTC. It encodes CASSLRGVSSETQYF.